These 5 T cell receptor beta chains were all obtained from the same sample, sequenced in a study of T cells in Graves' hyperthyroidism and ophthalmopathy. RNA transcripts served as the template for amplifying TCR beta CDR3 regions. The HTBI primer set served for first-round RT-PCR of the TCR CDR3. Via MiXCR, TCRdb re-called the multiplex PCR reads, giving one row per CDR3 protein. The sample holds about 690,000 distinct CDR3 sequences, approximately 15% seen once. Sequenced input: blood. These TCRs come from a man between 50 and 59 years old with Graves' hyperthyroidism.

This clonotype was counted at least ten times. The chain links TRBV28 to TRBJ1-2, with D unclear. The CDR3 contains 11 residues. Per germline, CDR1 MDHEN and CDR2 SYDVKM. The germline V and J ends were trimmed by 6 bases and 4 bases, with 6 bases remaining between them. The CDR3 sequence: CASSPSYGYTF. As DNA, the CDR3 is TGTGCCAGCAGCCCATCCTATGGCTACACCTTC.

V usage is TRBV7-2 and J usage is TRBJ2-5; 10 bases fit TRBD1. Germline V gene sequence: CDR1 SGHTA, CDR2 FQGNSA. Germline trimming cut 5 bases from V and 5 bases from J; bases unmatched to any gene: 5. There are 14 residues in the CDR3. The CDR3 sequence: CASSTQTGGETQYF. The CDR3 nucleotides read TGTGCCAGCAGCACCCAGACAGGGGGCGAGACCCAGTACTTC.

The CDR3 loop is CASSQNPGSFHNEQFF. CDR3 nucleotides: TGTGCCAGCAGCCAGAATCCCGGGAGTTTCCACAATGAGCAGTTCTTC. The V call is TRBV3-1, the J call TRBJ2-1; TRBD2 is a possible D gene (6 bases). V was shortened by 3 bases and J by 5 bases, with 17 bases between the two germline ends. The CDR3 is made up of 16 amino acids. Germline-derived CDR1 and CDR2 are LGHDT and YNNKEL (reference sequence).

This clonotype was counted ten times or more. The chain has TRBV7-2 and TRBJ2-7; 8 bases fit TRBD2. The V segment lost 5 bases and the J segment 4 bases; nucleotides outside the gene matches: 7. Germline-derived CDR1 and CDR2 are SGHTA and FQGNSA. The CDR3 is made up of 14 amino acids. The CDR3 sequence is CASSQSGGWYEQYF. CDR3 DNA sequence: TGTGCCAGCAGCCAAAGCGGGGGTTGGTACGAGCAGTACTTC.

The chain is built from TRBV7-2 and TRBJ2-5; 12 positions match TRBD1. The V gene's germline CDR1 is SGHTA and CDR2 FQGNSA. Trimming took 5 bases from V and 5 from J; bases not matched to a gene: 15. CDR3 length equals 18 residues. CDR3 sequence: CASSHGTGGVLFRETQYF. In DNA, the CDR3 is TGTGCCAGCAGCCACGGGACAGGGGGCGTTTTGTTCAGGGAGACCCAGTACTTC.